Presented here are 6 T cell receptor beta chains from one specimen sequenced in a study of shared clonotypes between healthy human individuals. Here immunoSEQ multiplex PCR was the method, and the copy in TCRdb shows in-frame clones only, minus some. The table shows roughly 2,500,000 clones, with 90% to 95% occurring only once. Material for sequencing was naive CD4+ T cells from PBMCs. Stated subset: CD45RA+ positively selected. These receptors all come from a man aged 18 to 35 in good health. Some clones in this sample may be carry-over from other donors' samples.

This chain connects TRBV5-3 to TRBJ2-7; 7 bases are a match to TRBD2. TRBV5-3 is labeled an ORF, and its function is uncertain. V was clipped by 4 bases and J by 3 bases; unmatched bases: 7. The CDR3 is 14 residues long. CDR3 amino acids: CARSPLGTNYEQYF. The CDR3 nucleotides are TGTGCCAGAAGCCCCTTAGGGACTAACTACGAGCAGTACTTC.

J is TRBJ1-3 and V is TRBV28; TRBD1 is a possible D gene (5 bases). CDR3 length: 16 amino acids. The V gene lost 6 bases and the J gene lost 8 bases, with 23 bases spanning the gap. Germline V gene lookup returns CDR1 MDHEN and CDR2 SYDVKM. CDR3 sequence reads: CASRGRGTSSGDTIYF. In nucleotides, the CDR3 is TGTGCCAGCAGGGGGCGGGGAACCTCCTCCGGCGACACCATATATTTT.

The genes are TRBV7-2 and TRBJ2-7; 8 nucleotides line up with TRBD2. The CDR3 runs 16 residues. J gave up 3 bases and V 1 base, and 8 bases lay outside the gene matches. CDR1 is SGHTA and CDR2 is FQGNSA in the germline V gene. The DNA of the CDR3 is TGTGCCAGCAGCTTAGATCGCGGACTAGCCTTCTACGAGCAGTACTTC. Translated: CASSLDRGLAFYEQYF.

This chain links TRBV2 with TRBJ2-7; D is perhaps TRBD1 (6 bases). Germline CDR1 and CDR2: SNHLY and FYNNEI. V lost 6 bases and J 4 bases, leaving 19 bases between the germline ends. The CDR3 runs to 15 residues. CDR3 region: CASRENRDRIYEQYF. CDR3 coding DNA: TGTGCCAGCAGAGAGAACAGGGATAGAATTTACGAGCAGTACTTC.

The chain uses TRBV28 and TRBJ1-2; possibly TRBD1 for D (6 bases). The germline V and J ends were trimmed by 8 bases and 3 bases, with 19 bases remaining between them. CDR3 length equals 15 residues. The germline V gene encodes CDR1 MDHEN and CDR2 SYDVKM. CDR3 region: CASRLSGGRDYGYTF. CDR3 bases: TGTGCCAGCCGCCTTTCGGGGGGGCGCGACTATGGCTACACCTTC.

The chain uses TRBV5-4 and TRBJ1-2; 8 bases are shared with TRBD1. Germline CDR1 SGHNT, CDR2 YYREEE (reference sequence). CDR3 size: 17 residues. The ends lost 0 bases at V and 4 bases at J; junction bases unmatched: 11. CDR3 in amino acids: CASSLANDRGAFYGYTF. The CDR3 bases are TGTGCCAGCAGCTTGGCCAACGACAGGGGAGCATTCTATGGCTACACCTTC.